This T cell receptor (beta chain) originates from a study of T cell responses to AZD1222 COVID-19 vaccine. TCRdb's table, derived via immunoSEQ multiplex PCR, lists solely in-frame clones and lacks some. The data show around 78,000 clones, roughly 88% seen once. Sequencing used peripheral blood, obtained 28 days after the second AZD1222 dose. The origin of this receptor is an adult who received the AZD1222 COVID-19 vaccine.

In DNA, the CDR3 is TGTGCCAGCGGGGCCGGGGCCAACGTCCTGACTTTC. As protein: CASGAGANVLTF. The J gene is TRBJ2-6, the V gene TRBV27, with a possible D match to TRBD1 (5 bases). The V and J ends lost 8 bases and 4 bases respectively, with 6 bases between them. The CDR3 is 12 amino acids. Germline loops: CDR1 MNHEY, CDR2 SMNVEV (reference sequence).